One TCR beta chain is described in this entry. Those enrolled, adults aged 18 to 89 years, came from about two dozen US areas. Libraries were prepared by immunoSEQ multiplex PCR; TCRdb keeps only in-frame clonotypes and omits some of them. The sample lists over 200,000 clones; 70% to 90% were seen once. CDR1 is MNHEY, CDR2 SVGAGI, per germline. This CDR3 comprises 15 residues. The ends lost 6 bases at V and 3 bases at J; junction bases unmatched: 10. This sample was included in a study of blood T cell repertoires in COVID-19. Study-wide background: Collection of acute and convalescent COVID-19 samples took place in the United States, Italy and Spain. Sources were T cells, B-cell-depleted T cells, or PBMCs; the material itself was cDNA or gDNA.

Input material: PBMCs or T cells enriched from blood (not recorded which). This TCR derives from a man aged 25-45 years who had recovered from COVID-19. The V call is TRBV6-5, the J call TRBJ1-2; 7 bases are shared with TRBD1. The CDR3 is CASRPRQGAHYGYTF. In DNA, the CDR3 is TGTGCCAGCAGACCAAGACAGGGCGCACACTATGGCTACACCTTC.